This is a list of T cell receptor beta chains from one sample in a study of cytotoxic CD8 clonotypes in ibrutinib-treated CLL. The data were produced by immunoSEQ multiplex PCR, yet TCRdb's version contains in-frame clones alone and is incomplete. The table lists around 130,000 clones, around 80% of them singletons. The sample consisted of PBMCs, taken after 24 months of ibrutinib treatment. All receptors come from a human donor with chronic lymphocytic leukemia. CDR3s include the opening cysteine and the closing phenylalanine or tryptophan. The D gene is left open where the match is weak. Some rows mark clone size as missing; the rest say once, few, many or name a class of expanded clone.

DNA	CDR3	size	D	V	J
TGCGCCACCCAGCTGGGACAGGGACCAGATACGCAGTATTTT	CATQLGQGPDTQYF	.	TRBD1	TRBV5-1	TRBJ2-3
TGTGCCAGCAGCCTAGCGGTAGCCAAAAACATTCAGTACTTC	CASSLAVAKNIQYF	once	TRBD2	TRBV11-2	TRBJ2-4
TGTGCCATCAGGACTCGGGGGGACCTCGTGTACTTC	CAIRTRGDLVYF	few	TRBD2	TRBV10-3	TRBJ2-7
TGTGCCAGCAGCTTTCGTGGACCCAGGTTTACTGGAAACACCATATATTTT	CASSFRGPRFTGNTIYF	.	.	TRBV5-6	TRBJ1-3
TGTGCCAGCAGCAAGGGGACAGGCCAATATGGCTACACCTTC	CASSKGTGQYGYTF	.	TRBD1	TRBV28	TRBJ1-2
TGTGCCAGCAGCTTAGGTCCAGGGGACCTAAAACTGTTTTTT	CASSLGPGDLKLFF	.	.	TRBV7-2	TRBJ1-4
TGCGCCAGCAGCTCAGCCCGTGGCCGAGAAGCTTTCTTT	CASSSARGREAFF	.	.	TRBV4-3	TRBJ1-1
TGCGCCAGCAGCTTGACGACTAGCGGGGGGATCTACGAGCAGTACTTC	CASSLTTSGGIYEQYF	.	TRBD2	TRBV5-1	TRBJ2-7
TGTGCCAGCAGCTTAGCTAAATTAGTCAGGCAGGGGGCCTACAATGAGCAGTTCTTC	CASSLAKLVRQGAYNEQFF	.	TRBD1	TRBV7-9	TRBJ2-1
TGTGCCAGCAGTTACTCGATGGACACTGAAGCTTTCTTT	CASSYSMDTEAFF	.	.	TRBV6-5	TRBJ1-1